This T cell receptor (beta chain) came from a study of technical replicates of blood from a few donors. CDR1 and CDR2 (germline): LNHDA, SQIVND (reference sequence). CDR3 size: 14 residues. Deletions cut 3 bases from V and 2 bases from J, with 11 bases between. Assay used: immunoSEQ multiplex PCR; TCRdb lists only in-frame clones, some missing. Of more than 70,000 clones in the sample, about 90% were seen once. The sequence came from a human donor in good health. The chain employs TRBV19 and TRBJ2-7, with a possible D match to TRBD2 (5 bases). What was sequenced was T cells isolated from PBMCs. CDR3 nucleotides: TGTGCCAGTAGTATGGCATCGGGGACCTACGAGCAGTACTTC. This codes for CASSMASGTYEQYF.